The subject of this entry is one TCR beta chain. The V end was cut by 6 bases, the J end by 6 bases, with 18 bases between. CDR1 is SNHLY and CDR2 is FYNNEI in the germline V gene. The CDR3 totals 14 residues. The data originate from a study of shared clonotypes between healthy human individuals. Whole-study context: Aged 18 to 49, the donors were a couple of women and three men.

Only CD45RO-negative cells positively selected for CCR7 counted as naive CD8 cells, so terminally differentiated effector memory CD45RA+ cells were excluded. Here immunoSEQ multiplex PCR was the method, and the copy in TCRdb shows in-frame clones only, minus some. This table holds more than 2 million clones, around 93% found once. The V call is TRBV2, the J call TRBJ2-7; TRBD2 might be the D (6 bases). The sample consisted of naive CD8+ T cells from PBMCs. The clonotype originates from a man aged 18 to 29 in good health. Some clones in this sample may be carry-over from other donors' samples. Here the CDR3 reads CASRAGGLSGEQYF. In nucleotides, the CDR3 is TGTGCCAGCAGGGCCGGGGGTTTATCGGGCGAGCAGTACTTC.